This record looks at one T cell receptor (beta chain) sequence and its context. Germline CDR1 reads SGHRS; CDR2 reads YFSETQ. J was trimmed by 2 bases and V by 7 bases; bases with no gene match: 6. This CDR3 has 14 amino acids. The data were taken from a study of blood T cells in healthy people across ages. At the level of the study: Per two T cells, template switching captured roughly one barcoded beta molecule.

With a J-beta primer mix and a sample-barcoded 5' primer, a second PCR ran about 6 to 11 cycles. TCRdb independently ran MiXCR on the 5' RACE reads; one entry per CDR3 protein. Altogether nearly 1 million distinct CDR3 sequences are present, roughly 47% being singletons, with the ten largest covering roughly a fifth. The chain carries TRBV5-1 and TRBJ2-1; the match to TRBD1 covers 7 bases. Sequenced: blood. The TCR sequence derives from a woman aged 60-70 years in good health. The DNA of the CDR3 is TGCGCCAGCTGCCGGGACAGTGCCTACAATGAGCAGTTCTTC. Translated, it gives CASCRDSAYNEQFF.